A single sample gave rise to the 21 T cell receptor beta chains below, sequenced in a study of blood T cell repertoires in COVID-19. Assay: immunoSEQ multiplex PCR; the TCRdb copy retains only in-frame clones and omits some. The sample shows some 150,000 clones, roughly four fifths of them seen only once. The sequencing sample was made of peripheral blood. Every receptor here comes from a middle-aged man who had recovered from COVID-19.

V gene TRBV18 combines with J gene TRBJ1-4; D not certain. The CDR3 is 15 amino acids. V dropped 2 bases and J dropped 1 base, with 8 bases sitting between them. Germline CDR1 reads KGHSH; CDR2 reads LQKENI. The CDR3 DNA follows: TGTGCCAGCTCACCAAACCGGGGAACTAATGAAAAACTGTTTTTT. Translated, it gives CASSPNRGTNEKLFF.

V gene TRBV5-1 combines with J gene TRBJ1-5, with a possible D match to TRBD1 (5 bases). In germline, CDR1 is SGHRS, CDR2 YFSETQ. Trimming removed 5 bases from V and 6 bases from J, with 12 bases in between. The CDR3 contains 13 residues. This chain's CDR3 is CASRGGVSQPQHF. In DNA, the CDR3 is TGCGCCAGCAGAGGAGGGGTTAGTCAGCCCCAGCATTTT.

In this sample, this clone turned up once. The CDR3 spells CASSLSPRSYNEQFF. In DNA form, the CDR3 reads TGTGCCAGCAGCTTATCCCCGCGGAGCTACAATGAGCAGTTCTTC. The chain employs TRBV7-2 and TRBJ2-1; D not certain. Trimming shortened V by 2 bases and J by 3 bases, and 11 bases separated the two germline ends. The germline CDR1 and CDR2 sequences are SGHTA and FQGNSA. This CDR3 comprises 15 residues. The full variable domain, rest sourced from reference TRBV7-2 and TRBJ2-1, is GAGVSQSPSNKVTEKGKDVELRCDPISGHTALYWYRQSLGQGLEFLIYFQGNSAPDKSGLPSDRFSAERTGGSVSTLTIQRTQQEDSAVYLCASSLSPRSYNEQFFGPGTRLTVL.

The chain recombines TRBV3-1 (or the pseudogene TRBV3-2) with TRBJ2-3; D is ambiguous. The V and J ends lost 7 bases and 0 bases respectively, with 2 bases between them. This CDR3 has 11 amino acids. Germline V CDR1 and CDR2: LGHDT, YNNKEL (reference sequence). The CDR3 here is CASTSTDTQYF. CDR3 in DNA: TGTGCCAGCACTAGCACAGATACGCAGTATTTT.

The chain combines TRBV18 with TRBJ2-6; perhaps TRBD2 as D (5 bases). V was pared by 2 bases and J by 4 bases, with 21 bases between. The CDR3 loop spans 19 amino acids. CDR1 KGHSH and CDR2 LQKENI come from the germline V gene. For the CDR3, the DNA is TGTGCCAGCTCACCAGCATGGCCGGGATCTTTCCCCGGGGCCAACGTCCTGACTTTC. Its translation is CASSPAWPGSFPGANVLTF.

This clone occurred a few times. CDR3 coding DNA: TGTGCCAGCAGCTTAGAGGGACACCCAACCTACGAGCAGTACTTC. This sequence encodes CASSLEGHPTYEQYF. The chain employs TRBV11-2 and TRBJ2-7, with D perhaps matching TRBD1 (6 bases). CDR3 size: 15 residues. The V end lost 0 bases, the J end lost 2 bases, and 11 bases lay between the germline ends. Per germline, CDR1 SGHAT and CDR2 FQNNGV.

V and J are TRBV28 and TRBJ1-3; 8 nucleotides align to TRBD1. This CDR3 comprises 15 residues. CDR1 is MDHEN, CDR2 SYDVKM, per germline. Trimming removed 6 bases from V and 0 bases from J; junction bases left unmatched: 4. CDR3: CASREGTGSGNTIYF. The CDR3 nucleotides read TGTGCCAGCAGAGAAGGGACAGGCTCTGGAAACACCATATATTTT. The full variable domain, with the rest looked up from reference TRBV28 and TRBJ1-3, is DVKVTQSSRYLVKRTGEKVFLECVQDMDHENMFWYRQDPGLGLRLIYFSYDVKMKEKGDIPEGYSVSREKKERFSLILESASTNQTSMYLCASREGTGSGNTIYFGEGSWLTVV.

The rearrangement links TRBV3-1 (or the pseudogene TRBV3-2) to TRBJ2-5, with D perhaps matching TRBD1 (5 bases). From germline, CDR1 is LGHDT and CDR2 YNNKEL (reference sequence). The CDR3 totals 12 residues. The V gene lost 4 bases and the J gene lost 5 bases, with 8 bases spanning the gap. The CDR3 loop reads CASSPRAETQYF. The CDR3 coding sequence is TGTGCCAGCAGCCCCAGGGCGGAGACCCAGTACTTC.

The rearrangement uses TRBV4-1 and TRBJ2-7; D gene unclear. From germline, CDR1 is MGHRA and CDR2 YSYEKL. Trimming pared 4 bases from V and 2 bases from J, leaving 9 bases between. The CDR3 loop spans 13 amino acids. This chain's CDR3 is CASSLQETYEQYF. CDR3 bases: TGCGCCAGCAGCCTCCAAGAGACCTACGAGCAGTACTTC.

The chain couples TRBV11-2 to TRBJ1-2; 9 bases map to TRBD1. The CDR3 has 15 amino acids. V trimming: 1 base; J trimming: 6 bases; junction bases outside the gene matches: 6. The germline V gene has CDR1 SGHAT and CDR2 FQNNGV. In DNA, the CDR3 is TGTGCCAGCAGCTTAGCCGGGGACAGGGAGGATGGCTACACCTTC. Residues: CASSLAGDREDGYTF. Full variable domain (remainder filled in from reference TRBV11-2 and TRBJ1-2): EAGVAQSPRYKIIEKRQSVAFWCNPISGHATLYWYQQILGQGPKLLIQFQNNGVVDDSQLPKDRFSAERLKGVDSTLKIQPAKLEDSAVYLCASSLAGDREDGYTFGSGTRLTVV.

The chain couples TRBV7-8 to TRBJ2-7; weak D call: TRBD2 (5 bases). There are 13 residues in the CDR3. Germline CDR1 reads SGHVS; CDR2 reads FQNEAQ. The germline V and J ends were trimmed by 8 bases and 1 base, with 12 bases remaining between them. The CDR3 nucleotides are TGTGCCAGCGGACGGGGAACGTCCTACGAGCAGTACTTC. It codes for CASGRGTSYEQYF.

The sample holds one count of this clone. The CDR3 protein is CATHSGTGTRDEQFF. The CDR3 DNA reads as TGTGCCACCCATAGCGGGACAGGGACTCGGGATGAGCAGTTCTTC. The chain joins TRBV10-3 to TRBJ2-1, with a possible D match to TRBD1 (9 bases). The germline V gene has CDR1 ENHRY and CDR2 SYGVKD. V lost 10 bases and J lost 8, with 24 bases in between. The CDR3 has 15 residues.

Here the CDR3 DNA reads TGTGCCAGCAGCGGCCGGGAGCCGAGAGAGCAGTACTTC. Amino acids: CASSGREPREQYF. This rearrangement joins TRBV21-1 to TRBJ2-7; TRBD2, the table's D call, lacks a check against the DNA. TRBV21-1 is annotated as a pseudogene. The CDR3 has 13 amino acids.

The rearrangement joins TRBV6-1 to TRBJ2-7; no firm D call. This CDR3 is built from 14 residues. CDR1 MNHNS and CDR2 SASEGT come from the germline V gene. Trimming took 0 bases from V and 4 from J, leaving 10 bases between them. The CDR3: CASSEAVRLYEQYF. CDR3 coding DNA: TGTGCCAGCAGTGAAGCAGTGCGGTTGTACGAGCAGTACTTC.

The V gene is TRBV4-3, the J gene TRBJ2-5; 8 bases are shared with TRBD1. The CDR3 loop spans 13 amino acids. V lost 1 base to trimming and J lost 10 bases; unmatched junction nucleotides: 5. Germline values: CDR1 LGHNA, CDR2 YSLEER. CDR3 amino acids: CASSQGTGGIQYF. CDR3 nucleotide sequence: TGCGCCAGCAGCCAAGGTACAGGGGGGATCCAGTACTTC.

The CDR3 bases are TGTGCCATAGCTGCTCTGAGCTCCTACAATGAGCAGTTCTTC. It is translated as CAIAALSSYNEQFF. The chain carries TRBV10-3 and TRBJ2-1; D uncertain. Trimming removed 9 bases at V and 0 bases at J, with 12 bases between. The germline V gene encodes CDR1 ENHRY and CDR2 SYGVKD. This CDR3 has 14 amino acids.

In DNA form, the CDR3 reads TGTGCCAGCAGAGGCAGGAACCCTGGAAACACCATATATTTT. Residues: CASRGRNPGNTIYF. V and J are TRBV6-5 and TRBJ1-3; D is unresolved. Germline CDR1 reads MNHEY; CDR2 reads SVGAGI. V dropped 6 bases and J dropped 2 bases, with 11 bases sitting between them. The CDR3 loop spans 14 amino acids.

This clone has just one count. The V gene is TRBV4-2, the J gene TRBJ2-5; the D gene is possibly TRBD1 (6 bases). Trimming left V 0 bases short and J 2 bases short, with 10 bases between. Looked up from germline, CDR1 is LGHNA and CDR2 is YNFKEQ. The CDR3 loop spans 15 amino acids. The CDR3: CASSQDRGFQETQYF. The CDR3 nucleotides are TGTGCCAGCAGCCAAGACAGGGGATTTCAAGAGACCCAGTACTTC.

The gene calls are TRBV27 and TRBJ1-3, with D unresolved. This CDR3 is 13 amino acids long. From germline, CDR1 is MNHEY and CDR2 SMNVEV (reference sequence). Deletions cut 6 bases from V and 0 bases from J, with 6 bases between. The CDR3 region is CASRGGSGNTIYF. The CDR3 nucleotides are TGTGCCAGCAGGGGAGGCTCTGGAAACACCATATATTTT.

The chain recombines TRBV27 with TRBJ2-5; TRBD2 matches 7 bases. The V segment lost 2 bases and the J segment 5 bases; nucleotides outside the gene matches: 5. CDR3 length: 14 amino acids. The V gene's germline CDR1 is MNHEY and CDR2 SMNVEV (reference sequence). The CDR3 here is CASSLLAGAETQYF. In DNA form, the CDR3 reads TGTGCCAGCAGTTTACTGGCGGGAGCCGAGACCCAGTACTTC.

The J gene is TRBJ1-2, the V gene TRBV6-5, with TRBD1 as a possible D gene (5 bases). Germline V gene lookup returns CDR1 MNHEY and CDR2 SVGAGI. The ends were cut back, 5 bases at V and 2 bases at J, with 9 bases in the middle. The CDR3 extends over 13 amino acids. CDR3 DNA sequence: TGTGCCAGCAGTAAACAGGAGAACTATGGCTACACCTTC. Translating it yields CASSKQENYGYTF.